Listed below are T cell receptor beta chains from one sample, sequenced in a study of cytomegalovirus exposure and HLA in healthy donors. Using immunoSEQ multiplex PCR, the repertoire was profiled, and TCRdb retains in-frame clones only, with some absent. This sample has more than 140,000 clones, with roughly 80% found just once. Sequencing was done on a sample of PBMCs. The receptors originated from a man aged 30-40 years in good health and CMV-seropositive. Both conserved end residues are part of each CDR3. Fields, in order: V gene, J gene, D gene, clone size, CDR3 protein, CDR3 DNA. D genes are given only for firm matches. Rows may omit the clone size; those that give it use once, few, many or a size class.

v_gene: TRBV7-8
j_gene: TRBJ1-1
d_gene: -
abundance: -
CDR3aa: CASSLDGGTEAFF
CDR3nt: TGTGCCAGCAGCCTAGACGGGGGCACTGAAGCTTTCTTT

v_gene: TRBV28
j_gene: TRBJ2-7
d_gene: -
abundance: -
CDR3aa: CASSSRLYEQYF
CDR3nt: TGTGCCAGCAGTTCCCGCCTATACGAGCAGTACTTC

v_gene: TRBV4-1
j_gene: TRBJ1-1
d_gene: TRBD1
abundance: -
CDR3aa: CASSPGQGVMNTEAFF
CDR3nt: TGCGCCAGCAGCCCAGGACAGGGTGTGATGAACACTGAAGCTTTCTTT

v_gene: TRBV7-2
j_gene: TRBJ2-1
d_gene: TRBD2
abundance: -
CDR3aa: CASSLGLAGAYNEQFF
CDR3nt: TGTGCCAGCAGCCTGGGACTAGCGGGGGCATACAATGAGCAGTTCTTC

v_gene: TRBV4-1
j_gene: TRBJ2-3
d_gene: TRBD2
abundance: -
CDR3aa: CASSLRLAEYTDTQYF
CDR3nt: TGCGCCAGCAGCCTCCGACTAGCGGAATACACAGATACGCAGTATTTT

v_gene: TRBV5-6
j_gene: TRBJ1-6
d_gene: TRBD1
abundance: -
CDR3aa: CASSSGTGGRGSPLHF
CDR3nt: TGTGCCAGCAGTTCCGGGACAGGGGGAAGAGGGTCACCCCTCCACTTT

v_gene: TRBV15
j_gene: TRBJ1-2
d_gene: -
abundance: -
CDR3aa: CATSSDRDRFDLNDYGYTF
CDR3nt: TGTGCCACCAGCAGTGATCGAGACCGTTTTGACTTAAACGACTATGGCTACACCTTC

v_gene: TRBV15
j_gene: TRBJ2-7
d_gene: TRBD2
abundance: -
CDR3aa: CATSRPSGSVDF
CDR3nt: TGTGCCACCAGCAGACCTAGCGGGAGTGTGGACTTC

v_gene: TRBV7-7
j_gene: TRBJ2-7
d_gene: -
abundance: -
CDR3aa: CASSLRPDREQYF
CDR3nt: TGTGCCAGCAGCCTTCGACCCGACAGGGAGCAGTACTTC

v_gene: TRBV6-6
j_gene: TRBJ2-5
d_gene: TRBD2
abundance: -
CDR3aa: CASSEWLAGVETQYF
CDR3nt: TGTGCCAGCAGTGAGTGGCTAGCGGGAGTGGAGACCCAGTACTTC

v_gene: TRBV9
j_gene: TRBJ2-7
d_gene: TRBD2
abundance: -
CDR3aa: CASSVSVSGNYEQYF
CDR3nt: TGTGCCAGCAGCGTATCAGTTAGCGGGAACTACGAGCAGTACTTC

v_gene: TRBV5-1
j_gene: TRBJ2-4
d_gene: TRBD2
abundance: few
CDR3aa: CASSSKGEGSQYF
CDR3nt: TGCGCCAGCAGCAGCAAAGGGGAGGGCAGTCAGTACTTC

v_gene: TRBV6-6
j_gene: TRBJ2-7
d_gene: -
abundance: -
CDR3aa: CASSSPQYEQYF
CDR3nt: TGTGCCAGCAGTTCCCCACAGTACGAGCAGTACTTC

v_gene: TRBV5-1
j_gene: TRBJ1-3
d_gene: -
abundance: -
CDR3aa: CASRSDSRSGNTIYF
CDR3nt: TGCGCCAGCAGATCGGACTCGCGCTCTGGAAACACCATATATTTT

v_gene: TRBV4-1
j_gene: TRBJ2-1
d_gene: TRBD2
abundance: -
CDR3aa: CASSQEAGPAGARGGEQFF
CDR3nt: TGCGCCAGCAGCCAAGAGGCAGGCCCAGCGGGGGCCCGGGGTGGTGAGCAGTTCTTC

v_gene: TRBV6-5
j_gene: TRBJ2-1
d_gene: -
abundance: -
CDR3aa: CASKDRKYTYNEQFF
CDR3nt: TGTGCCAGCAAAGACAGGAAATACACGTACAATGAGCAGTTCTTC

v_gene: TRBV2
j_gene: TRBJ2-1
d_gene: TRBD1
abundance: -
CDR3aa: CASSVQGELRNEQFF
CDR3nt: TGTGCCAGCAGTGTACAGGGGGAATTGAGGAATGAGCAGTTCTTC

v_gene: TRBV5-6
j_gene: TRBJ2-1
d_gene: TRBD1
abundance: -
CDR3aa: CASSFSPGTGGNEQFF
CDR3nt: TGTGCCAGCAGCTTTTCTCCCGGGACAGGGGGAAATGAGCAGTTCTTC

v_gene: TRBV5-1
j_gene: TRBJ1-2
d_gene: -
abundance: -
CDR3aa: CASSLASEGSDGYTF
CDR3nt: TGCGCCAGCAGCTTGGCCTCGGAGGGGTCGGACGGCTACACCTTC

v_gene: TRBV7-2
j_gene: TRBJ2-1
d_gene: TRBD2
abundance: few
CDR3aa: CASSPSGAPVREQFF
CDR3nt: TGTGCCAGCAGCCCGAGCGGGGCCCCGGTTAGGGAGCAGTTCTTC

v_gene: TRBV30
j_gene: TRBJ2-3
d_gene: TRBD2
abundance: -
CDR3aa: CAWSSSGRTDTQYF
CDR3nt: TGTGCCTGGAGTAGTAGCGGGAGAACAGATACGCAGTATTTT

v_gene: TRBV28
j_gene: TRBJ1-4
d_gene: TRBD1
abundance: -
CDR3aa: CASSGQGYEKLFF
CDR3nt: TGTGCCAGCAGTGGACAGGGATATGAAAAACTGTTTTTT

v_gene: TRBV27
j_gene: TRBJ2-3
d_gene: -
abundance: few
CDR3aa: CASSFGGSDTQYF
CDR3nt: TGTGCCAGCAGTTTCGGCGGCTCAGATACGCAGTATTTT

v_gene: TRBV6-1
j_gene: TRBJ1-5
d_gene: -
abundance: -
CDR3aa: CASSETEPDGYNQPQHF
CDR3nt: TGTGCCAGCAGTGAAACAGAACCGGATGGGTACAATCAGCCCCAGCATTTT

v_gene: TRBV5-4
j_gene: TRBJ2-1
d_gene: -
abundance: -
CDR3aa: CASSLEGGASYNEQFF
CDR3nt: TGTGCCAGCAGCTTGGAGGGCGGGGCCTCCTACAATGAGCAGTTCTTC

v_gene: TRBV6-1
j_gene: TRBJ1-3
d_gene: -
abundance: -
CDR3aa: CASIFTGGPNTIYF
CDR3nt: TGTGCCAGCATTTTCACGGGGGGACCAAACACCATATATTTT

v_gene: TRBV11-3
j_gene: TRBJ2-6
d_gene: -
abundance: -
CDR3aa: CASSLSGANVLTF
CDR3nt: TGTGCCAGCAGCTTGAGTGGGGCCAACGTCCTGACTTTC

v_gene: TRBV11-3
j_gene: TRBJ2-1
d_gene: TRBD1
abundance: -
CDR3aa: CASSFGTGDGEQFF
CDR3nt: TGTGCCAGCAGCTTCGGGACAGGGGACGGTGAGCAGTTCTTC

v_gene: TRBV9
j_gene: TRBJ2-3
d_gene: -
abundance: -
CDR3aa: CASSVEGASTDTQYF
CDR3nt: TGTGCCAGCAGCGTGGAGGGTGCTAGCACAGATACGCAGTATTTT

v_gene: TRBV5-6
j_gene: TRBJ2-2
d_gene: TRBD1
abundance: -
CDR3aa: CASNKYRGRDTGELFF
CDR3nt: TGTGCCAGCAACAAATACAGGGGCCGCGACACCGGGGAGCTGTTTTTT

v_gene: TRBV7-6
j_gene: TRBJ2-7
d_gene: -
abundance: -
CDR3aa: CASSLGTDSGYEQYF
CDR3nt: TGTGCCAGCAGCTTAGGTACGGATTCGGGCTACGAGCAGTACTTC

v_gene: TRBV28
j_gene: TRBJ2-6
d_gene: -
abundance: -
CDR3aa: CASSSPTGSSGANVLTF
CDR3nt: TGTGCCAGCAGTTCCCCGACAGGCAGCTCTGGGGCCAACGTCCTGACTTTC

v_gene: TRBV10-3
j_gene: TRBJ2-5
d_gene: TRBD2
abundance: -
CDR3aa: CAISEAGGQETQYF
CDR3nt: TGTGCCATCAGTGAAGCGGGAGGGCAAGAGACCCAGTACTTC

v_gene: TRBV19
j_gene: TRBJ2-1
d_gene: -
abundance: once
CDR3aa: CASSRRQLSYNEQFF
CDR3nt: TGTGCCAGTAGTAGGCGACAGCTCTCCTACAATGAGCAGTTCTTC

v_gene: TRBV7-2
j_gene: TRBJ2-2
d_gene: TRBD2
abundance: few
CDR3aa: CASSLVSGGASGELFF
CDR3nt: TGTGCCAGCAGCTTAGTAAGCGGGGGGGCCAGCGGGGAGCTGTTTTTT

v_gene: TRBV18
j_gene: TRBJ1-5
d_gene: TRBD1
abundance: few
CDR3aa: CASSPQQGDINSNQPQHF
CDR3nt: TGTGCCAGCTCACCACAGCAGGGGGACATCAATAGCAATCAGCCCCAGCATTTT

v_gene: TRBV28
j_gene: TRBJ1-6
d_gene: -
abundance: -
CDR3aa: CASSLSRQYNSPLHF
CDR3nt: TGTGCCAGCAGTTTATCCCGACAGTATAATTCACCCCTCCACTTT

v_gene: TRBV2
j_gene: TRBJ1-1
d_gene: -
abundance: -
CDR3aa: CASSEEGNTEAFF
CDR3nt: TGTGCCAGCAGTGAGGAGGGCAACACTGAAGCTTTCTTT

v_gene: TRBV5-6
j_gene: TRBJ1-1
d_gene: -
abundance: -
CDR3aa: CASNSGDLRLAFF
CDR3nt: TGTGCCAGCAACTCGGGGGACTTGAGATTGGCTTTCTTT

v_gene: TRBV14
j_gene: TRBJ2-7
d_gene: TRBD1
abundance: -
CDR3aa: CASSYGTGGYEQYF
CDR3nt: TGTGCCAGCAGCTACGGGACAGGGGGCTACGAGCAGTACTTC

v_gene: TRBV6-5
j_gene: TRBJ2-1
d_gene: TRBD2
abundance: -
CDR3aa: CASSYSRGTRLFF
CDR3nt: TGTGCCAGCAGTTACTCTCGTGGGACTAGACTTTTCTTC

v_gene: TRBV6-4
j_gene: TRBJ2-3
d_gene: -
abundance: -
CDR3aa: CASSETYSGTQYF
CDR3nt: TGTGCCAGCAGTGAAACTTATTCGGGTACGCAGTATTTT

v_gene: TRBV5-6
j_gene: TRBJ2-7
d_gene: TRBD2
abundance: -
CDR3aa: CASSFGGGPIYEQYF
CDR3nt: TGTGCCAGCAGCTTTGGGGGAGGGCCTATATACGAGCAGTACTTC

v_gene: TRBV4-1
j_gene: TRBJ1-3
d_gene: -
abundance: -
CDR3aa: CASSQGPSGNTIYF
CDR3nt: TGCGCCAGCAGCCAAGGGCCCTCTGGAAACACCATATATTTT

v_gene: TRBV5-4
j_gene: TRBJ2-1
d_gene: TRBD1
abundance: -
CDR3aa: CASSQGVRTGTGNEQFF
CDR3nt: TGTGCCAGCAGCCAAGGTGTCCGGACAGGTACAGGTAATGAGCAGTTCTTC

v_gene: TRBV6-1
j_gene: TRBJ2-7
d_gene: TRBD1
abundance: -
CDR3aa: CASSEIYRTGFYEQYF
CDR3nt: TGTGCCAGCAGTGAGATCTATCGGACAGGGTTCTACGAGCAGTACTTC

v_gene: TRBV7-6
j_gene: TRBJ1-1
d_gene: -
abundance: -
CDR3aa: CASSERRNTEAFF
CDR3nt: TGTGCCAGCAGCGAGAGGAGGAACACTGAAGCTTTCTTT

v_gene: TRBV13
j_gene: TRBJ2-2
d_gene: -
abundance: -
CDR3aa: CASSLGGGGELFF
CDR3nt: TGTGCCAGCAGCTTAGGAGGGGGCGGGGAGCTGTTTTTT

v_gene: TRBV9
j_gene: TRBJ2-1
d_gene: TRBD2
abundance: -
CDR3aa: CASSVAWGLAGGPGYEQFF
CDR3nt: TGTGCCAGCAGCGTAGCTTGGGGACTAGCGGGGGGGCCGGGTTATGAGCAGTTCTTC

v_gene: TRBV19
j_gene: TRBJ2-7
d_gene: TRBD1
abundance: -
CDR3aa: CASSPRGSSYEQYF
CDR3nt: TGTGCCAGTAGTCCCAGGGGGAGCTCCTACGAGCAGTACTTC

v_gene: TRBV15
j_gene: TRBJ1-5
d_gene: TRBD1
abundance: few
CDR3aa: CATSETGVYQPQHF
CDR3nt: TGTGCCACCAGCGAGACAGGGGTTTATCAGCCCCAGCATTTT

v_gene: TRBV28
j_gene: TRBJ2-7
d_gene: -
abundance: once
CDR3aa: CATVPLTGTSYEQYF
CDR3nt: TGTGCCACCGTCCCGCTGACAGGGACTTCCTACGAGCAGTACTTC

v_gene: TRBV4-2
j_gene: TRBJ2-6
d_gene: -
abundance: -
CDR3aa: CASSQVGEFGANVLTF
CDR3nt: TGTGCCAGCAGCCAAGTCGGAGAGTTTGGGGCCAACGTCCTGACTTTC

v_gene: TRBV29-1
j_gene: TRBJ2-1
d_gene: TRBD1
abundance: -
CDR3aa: CSVGRRQGPTNEQFF
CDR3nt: TGCAGCGTCGGACGACGACAGGGCCCGACCAATGAGCAGTTCTTC

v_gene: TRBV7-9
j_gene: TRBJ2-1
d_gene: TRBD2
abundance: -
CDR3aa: CASSARSGTSGFYEQFF
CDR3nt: TGTGCCAGCAGCGCGCGTTCCGGGACTAGCGGGTTCTATGAGCAGTTCTTC

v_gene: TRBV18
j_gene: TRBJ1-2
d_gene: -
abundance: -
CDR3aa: CASSPQGASNYGYTF
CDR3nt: TGTGCCAGCTCACCACAGGGAGCGTCTAACTATGGCTACACCTTC